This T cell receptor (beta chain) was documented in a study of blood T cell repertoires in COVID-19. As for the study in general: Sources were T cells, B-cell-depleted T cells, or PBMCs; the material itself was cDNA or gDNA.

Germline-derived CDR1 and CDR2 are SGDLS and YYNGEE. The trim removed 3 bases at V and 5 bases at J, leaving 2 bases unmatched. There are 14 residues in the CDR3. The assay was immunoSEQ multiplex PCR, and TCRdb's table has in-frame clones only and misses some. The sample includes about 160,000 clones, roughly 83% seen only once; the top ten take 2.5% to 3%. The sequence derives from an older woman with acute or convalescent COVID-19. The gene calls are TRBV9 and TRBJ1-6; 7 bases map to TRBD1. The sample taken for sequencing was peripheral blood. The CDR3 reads CASSAGQHNSPLHF. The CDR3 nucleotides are TGTGCCAGCAGCGCGGGACAGCATAATTCACCCCTCCACTTT.